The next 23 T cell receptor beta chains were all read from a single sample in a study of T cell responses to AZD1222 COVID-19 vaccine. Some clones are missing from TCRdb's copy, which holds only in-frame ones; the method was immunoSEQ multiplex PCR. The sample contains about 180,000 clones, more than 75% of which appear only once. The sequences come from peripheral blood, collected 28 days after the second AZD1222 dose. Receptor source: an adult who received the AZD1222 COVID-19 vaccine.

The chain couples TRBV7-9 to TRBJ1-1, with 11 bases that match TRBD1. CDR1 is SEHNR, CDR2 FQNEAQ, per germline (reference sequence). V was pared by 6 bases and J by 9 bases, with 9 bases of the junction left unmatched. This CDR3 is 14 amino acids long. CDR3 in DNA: TGTGCCAGCAGTTTTGGACAGGGGGCCGCCCAAGCTTTCTTT. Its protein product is CASSFGQGAAQAFF.

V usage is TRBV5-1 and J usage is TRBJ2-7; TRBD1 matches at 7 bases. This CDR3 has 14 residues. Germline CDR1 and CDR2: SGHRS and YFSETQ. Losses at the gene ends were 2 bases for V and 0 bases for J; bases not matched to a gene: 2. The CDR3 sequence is CASSFGTASYEQYF. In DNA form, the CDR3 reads TGCGCCAGCAGCTTCGGGACAGCCTCCTACGAGCAGTACTTC.

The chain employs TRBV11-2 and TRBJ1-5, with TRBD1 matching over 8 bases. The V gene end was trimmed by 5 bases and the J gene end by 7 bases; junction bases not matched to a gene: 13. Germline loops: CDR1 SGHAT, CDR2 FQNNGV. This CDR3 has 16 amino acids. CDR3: CASSLSPGGRWQPQHF. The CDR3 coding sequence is TGTGCCAGCAGCCTAAGCCCAGGGGGCCGTTGGCAGCCCCAGCATTTT. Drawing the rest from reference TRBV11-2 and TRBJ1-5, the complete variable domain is EAGVAQSPRYKIIEKRQSVAFWCNPISGHATLYWYQQILGQGPKLLIQFQNNGVVDDSQLPKDRFSAERLKGVDSTLKIQPAKLEDSAVYLCASSLSPGGRWQPQHFGDGTRLSIL.

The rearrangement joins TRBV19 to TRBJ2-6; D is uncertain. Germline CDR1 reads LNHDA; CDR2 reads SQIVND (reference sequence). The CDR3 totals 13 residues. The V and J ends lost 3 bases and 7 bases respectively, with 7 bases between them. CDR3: CASSIGVANVLTF. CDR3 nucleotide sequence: TGTGCCAGTAGTATTGGGGTAGCCAACGTCCTGACTTTC.

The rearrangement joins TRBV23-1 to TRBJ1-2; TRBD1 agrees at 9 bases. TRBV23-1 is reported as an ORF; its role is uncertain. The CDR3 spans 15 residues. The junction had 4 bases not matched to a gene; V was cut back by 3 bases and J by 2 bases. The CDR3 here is CASSQTGTGNYGYTF. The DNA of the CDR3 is TGCGCCAGCAGTCAGACCGGGACAGGGAACTATGGCTACACCTTC.

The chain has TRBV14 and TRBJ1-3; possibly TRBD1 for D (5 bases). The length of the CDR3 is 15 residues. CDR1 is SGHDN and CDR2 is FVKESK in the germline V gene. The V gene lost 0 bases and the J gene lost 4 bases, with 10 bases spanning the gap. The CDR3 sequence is CASSQDPGSGNTIYF. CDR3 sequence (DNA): TGTGCCAGCAGCCAAGACCCAGGGTCCGGAAACACCATATATTTT.

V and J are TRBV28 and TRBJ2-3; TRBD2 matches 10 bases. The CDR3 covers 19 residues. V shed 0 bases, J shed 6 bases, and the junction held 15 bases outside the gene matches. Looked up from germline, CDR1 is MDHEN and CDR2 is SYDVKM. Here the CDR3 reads CASSLWWSGLAAGGDTQYF. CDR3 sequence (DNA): TGTGCCAGCAGTTTATGGTGGTCCGGACTAGCGGCCGGAGGCGATACGCAGTATTTT. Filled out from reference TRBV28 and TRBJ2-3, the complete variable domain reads DVKVTQSSRYLVKRTGEKVFLECVQDMDHENMFWYRQDPGLGLRLIYFSYDVKMKEKGDIPEGYSVSREKKERFSLILESASTNQTSMYLCASSLWWSGLAAGGDTQYFGPGTRLTVL.

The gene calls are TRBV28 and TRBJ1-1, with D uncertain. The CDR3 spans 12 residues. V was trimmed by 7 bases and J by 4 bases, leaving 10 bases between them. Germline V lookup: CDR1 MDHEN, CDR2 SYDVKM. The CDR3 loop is CASIMRGTEAFF. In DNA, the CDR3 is TGTGCCAGCATTATGCGGGGCACTGAAGCTTTCTTT.

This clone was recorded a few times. This CDR3 is CASSSSGRPGGSYNEQFF. CDR3 DNA sequence: TGTGCCAGCAGCTCAAGCGGGCGCCCGGGAGGTTCCTACAATGAGCAGTTCTTC. This chain uses TRBV9 with TRBJ2-1; 7 positions agree with TRBD2. J gave up 1 base and V 4 bases, and 14 bases lay outside the gene matches. Looked up from germline, CDR1 is SGDLS and CDR2 is YYNGEE. The CDR3 extends over 18 amino acids.

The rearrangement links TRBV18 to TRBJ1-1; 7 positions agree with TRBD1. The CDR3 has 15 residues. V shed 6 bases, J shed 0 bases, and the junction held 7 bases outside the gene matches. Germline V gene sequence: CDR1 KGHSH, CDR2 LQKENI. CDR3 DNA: TGTGCCAGCTCCCCCGGACAGGCGATGAACACTGAAGCTTTCTTT. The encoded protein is CASSPGQAMNTEAFF.

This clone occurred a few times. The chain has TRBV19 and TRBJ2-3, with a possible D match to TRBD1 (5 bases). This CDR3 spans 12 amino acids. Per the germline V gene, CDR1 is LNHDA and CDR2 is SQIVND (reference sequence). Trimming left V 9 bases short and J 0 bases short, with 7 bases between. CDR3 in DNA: TGTGCCAGCCGACAGAGCACAGATACGCAGTATTTT. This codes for CASRQSTDTQYF. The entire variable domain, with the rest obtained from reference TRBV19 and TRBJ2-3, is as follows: DGGITQSPKYLFRKEGQNVTLSCEQNLNHDAMYWYRQDPGQGLRLIYYSQIVNDFQKGDIAEGYSVSREKKESFPLTVTSAQKNPTAFYLCASRQSTDTQYFGPGTRLTVL.

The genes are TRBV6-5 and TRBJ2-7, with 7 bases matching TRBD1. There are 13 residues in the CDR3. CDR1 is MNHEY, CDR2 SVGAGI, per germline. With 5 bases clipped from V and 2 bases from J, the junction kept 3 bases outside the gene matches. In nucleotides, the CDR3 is TGTGCCAGCAGTCGGGACAGAGCCTACGAGCAGTACTTC. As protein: CASSRDRAYEQYF.

The CDR3 sequence is CASSPSGTYGNTIYF. The CDR3 DNA follows: TGTGCCAGCAGCCCCAGCGGGACGTACGGAAACACCATATATTTT. This chain connects TRBV7-9 to TRBJ1-3, with D possibly TRBD1 on 5 matching bases. The CDR3 has 15 residues. Germline lookup yields CDR1 SEHNR and CDR2 FQNEAQ (reference sequence). Trimming shortened V by 5 bases and J by 4 bases, and 15 bases separated the two germline ends.

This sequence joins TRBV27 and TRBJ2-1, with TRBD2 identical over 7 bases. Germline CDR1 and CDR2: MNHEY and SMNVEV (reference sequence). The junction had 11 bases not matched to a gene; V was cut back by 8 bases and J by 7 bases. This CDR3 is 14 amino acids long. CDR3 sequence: CASRKAGVGNEQFF. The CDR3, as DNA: TGTGCCAGCCGAAAGGCGGGAGTAGGAAATGAGCAGTTCTTC.

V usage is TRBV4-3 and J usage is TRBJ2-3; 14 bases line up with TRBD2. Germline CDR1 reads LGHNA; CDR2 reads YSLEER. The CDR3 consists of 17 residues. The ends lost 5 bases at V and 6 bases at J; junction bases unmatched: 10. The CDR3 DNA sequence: TGCGCCAGCAGCTCCCGACTAGCGGGAGGGCTATCGGATACGCAGTATTTT. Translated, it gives CASSSRLAGGLSDTQYF.

The CDR3 DNA is TGTGCCACCAGTGATGGACCGGGGGGGGAGCTGTTTTTT. Translation gives CATSDGPGGELFF. V is TRBV24-1 and J is TRBJ2-2; D is possibly TRBD2 (5 bases). CDR1 and CDR2 (germline): KGHDR, SFDVKD. Trimming removed 3 bases at V and 8 bases at J, with 9 bases between. This CDR3 region has 13 residues.

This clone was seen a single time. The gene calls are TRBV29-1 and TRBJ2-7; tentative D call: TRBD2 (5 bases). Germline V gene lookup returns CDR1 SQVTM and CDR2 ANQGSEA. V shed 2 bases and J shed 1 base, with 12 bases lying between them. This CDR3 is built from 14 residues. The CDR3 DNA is TGCAGCGTTGAACGGGGTGGCAGTTCCTACGAGCAGTACTTC. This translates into CSVERGGSSYEQYF.

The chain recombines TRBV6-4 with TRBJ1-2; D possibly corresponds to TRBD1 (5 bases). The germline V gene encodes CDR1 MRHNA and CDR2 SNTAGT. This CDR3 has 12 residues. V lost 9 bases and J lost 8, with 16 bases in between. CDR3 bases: TGTGCCAGTGGGGACGGAAGAGGCGGCTACACCTTC. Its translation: CASGDGRGGYTF.

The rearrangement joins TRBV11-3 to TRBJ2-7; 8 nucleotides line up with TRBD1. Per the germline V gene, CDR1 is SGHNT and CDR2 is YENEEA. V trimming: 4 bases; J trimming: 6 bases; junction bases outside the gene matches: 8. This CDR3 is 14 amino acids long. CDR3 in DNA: TGTGCCAGCAGCTCTGGACAGGGAGGTGGCGAGCAGTACTTC. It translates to CASSSGQGGGEQYF. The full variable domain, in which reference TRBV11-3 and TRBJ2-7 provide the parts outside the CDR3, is EAGVVQSPRYKIIEKKQPVAFWCNPISGHNTLYWYLQNLGQGPELLIRYENEEAVDDSQLPKDRFSAERLKGVDSTLKIQPAELGDSAVYLCASSSGQGGGEQYFGPGTRLTVT.

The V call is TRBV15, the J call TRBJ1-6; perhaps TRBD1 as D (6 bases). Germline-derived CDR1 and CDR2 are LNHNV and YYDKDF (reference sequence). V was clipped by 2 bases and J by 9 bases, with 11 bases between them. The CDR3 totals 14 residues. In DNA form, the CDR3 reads TGTGCCACCAGCAGAAACAGGGATCGTTCACCCCTCCACTTT. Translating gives CATSRNRDRSPLHF.

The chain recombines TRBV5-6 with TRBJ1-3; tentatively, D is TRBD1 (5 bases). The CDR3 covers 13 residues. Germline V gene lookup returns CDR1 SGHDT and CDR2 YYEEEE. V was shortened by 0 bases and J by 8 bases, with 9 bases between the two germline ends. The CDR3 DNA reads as TGTGCCAGCAGCTTGGGTGCGGGGGACACCATATATTTT. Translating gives CASSLGAGDTIYF.

This chain's CDR3 is CASRNPGGKGNTIYF. The CDR3 DNA sequence: TGTGCCAGCAGGAACCCGGGAGGAAAGGGAAACACCATATATTTT. The V gene is TRBV6-5, the J gene TRBJ1-3; D call uncertain. Trimming took 6 bases from V and 4 from J, leaving 16 bases between them. CDR1 is MNHEY and CDR2 is SVGAGI in the germline V gene. This CDR3 spans 15 amino acids.

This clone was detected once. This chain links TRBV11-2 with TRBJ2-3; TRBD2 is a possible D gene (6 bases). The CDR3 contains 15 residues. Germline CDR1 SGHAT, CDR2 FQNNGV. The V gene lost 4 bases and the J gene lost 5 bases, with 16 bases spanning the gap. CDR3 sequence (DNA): TGTGCCAGCAGCTCCGGGACTCTCCGGGGAGATACGCAGTATTTT. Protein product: CASSSGTLRGDTQYF. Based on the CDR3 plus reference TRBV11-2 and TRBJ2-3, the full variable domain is EAGVAQSPRYKIIEKRQSVAFWCNPISGHATLYWYQQILGQGPKLLIQFQNNGVVDDSQLPKDRFSAERLKGVDSTLKIQPAKLEDSAVYLCASSSGTLRGDTQYFGPGTRLTVL.